The clone carrying this T cell receptor (beta chain) has more than one count but fewer than ten. Original processing methods: It was from reference gene primer amplification that nucleated cell counts were estimated. Libraries were prepared by immunoSEQ multiplex PCR; TCRdb keeps only in-frame clonotypes and omits some of them. V and J calls and clone size come straight from that table; D and trimming were deduced from the DNA. The sample includes over 150,000 clones, around 87% of them seen just once. The data belong to a study of blood T cell repertoires in COVID-19. Study information: Both acute and convalescent COVID-19 samples were obtained from the United States, Italy and Spain.

It was during active infection that Seattle patients were enrolled and then longitudinally followed. There are 12 residues in the CDR3. The V end lost 2 bases, the J end lost 9 bases, and 10 bases lay between the germline ends. The rearrangement joins TRBV12-3 or TRBV12-4 to TRBJ1-1; D unresolved. Sample: peripheral blood. The receptor comes from a woman aged 80 or older with COVID-19, enrolled during active disease. The CDR3 bases are TGTGCCAGCAGTTTAAATACAGAAAAAGCTTTCTTT. It specifies CASSLNTEKAFF.